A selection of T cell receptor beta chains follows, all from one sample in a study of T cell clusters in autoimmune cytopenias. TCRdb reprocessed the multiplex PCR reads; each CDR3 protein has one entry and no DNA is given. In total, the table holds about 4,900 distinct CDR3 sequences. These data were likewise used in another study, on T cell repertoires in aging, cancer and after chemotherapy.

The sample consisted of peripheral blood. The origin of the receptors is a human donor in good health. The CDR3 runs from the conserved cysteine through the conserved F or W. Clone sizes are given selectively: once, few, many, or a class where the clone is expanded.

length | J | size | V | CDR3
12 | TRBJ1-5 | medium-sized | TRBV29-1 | CSVEESGQPQHF
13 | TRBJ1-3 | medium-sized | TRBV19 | CASSMGQGNTIYF
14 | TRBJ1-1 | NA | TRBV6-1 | CASSGSGGWGEAFF
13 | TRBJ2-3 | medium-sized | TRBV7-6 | CASRNDFADTQYF
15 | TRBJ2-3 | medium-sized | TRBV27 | CASSLGQGGTDTQYF
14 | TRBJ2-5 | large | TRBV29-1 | CSVETSGGVETQYF
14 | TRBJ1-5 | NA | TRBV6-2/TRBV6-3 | CASKLSSLLRSQHF
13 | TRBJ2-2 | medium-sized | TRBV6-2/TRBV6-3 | CASTPPGGGELFF
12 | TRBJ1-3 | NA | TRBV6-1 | CASRVRGNTIYF
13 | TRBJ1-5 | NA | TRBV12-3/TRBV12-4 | CASSLARDQPQHF
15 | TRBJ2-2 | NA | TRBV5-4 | CASSPGTGDSGELFF
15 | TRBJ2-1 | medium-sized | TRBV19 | CASSYPSLGETEQFF
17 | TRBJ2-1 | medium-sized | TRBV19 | CASGTRGPARGRNEQFF
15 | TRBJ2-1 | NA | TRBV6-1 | CASSARQALYNEQFF
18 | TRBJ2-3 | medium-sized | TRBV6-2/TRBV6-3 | CASSRGTGGLTGADTQYF
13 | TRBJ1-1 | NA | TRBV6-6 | CASSRLENTEAFF
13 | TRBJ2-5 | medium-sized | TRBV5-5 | CASSFTGSETQYF
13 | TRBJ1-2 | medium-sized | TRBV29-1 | CSARGSTAYGYTF
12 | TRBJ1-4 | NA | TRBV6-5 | CASRSGGEKLFF
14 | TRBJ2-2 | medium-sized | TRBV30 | CASRRGTNTGELFF
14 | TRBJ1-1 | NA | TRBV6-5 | CASRHLSMNTEAFF
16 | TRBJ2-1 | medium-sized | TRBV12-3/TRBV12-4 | CASSELAGGPYNEQFF
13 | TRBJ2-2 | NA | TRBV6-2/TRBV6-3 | CASSYRDTGELFF
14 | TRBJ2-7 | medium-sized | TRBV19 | CASRSHRGSYEQYF
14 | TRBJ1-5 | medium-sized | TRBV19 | CASSRGGVSQPQHF
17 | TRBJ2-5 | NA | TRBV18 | CASSPNFGTGSWKTQYF
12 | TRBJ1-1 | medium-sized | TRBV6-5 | CASSPGSTEAFF
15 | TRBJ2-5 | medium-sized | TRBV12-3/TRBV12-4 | CASSFPQGQGETQYF
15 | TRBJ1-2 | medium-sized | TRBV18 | CASSPTSPQGYGYTF
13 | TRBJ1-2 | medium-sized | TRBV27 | CASSLGLNYGYTF
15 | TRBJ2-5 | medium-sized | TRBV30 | CAWSGGQGLQETQYF
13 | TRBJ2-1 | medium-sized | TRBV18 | CATQGQLYNEQFF
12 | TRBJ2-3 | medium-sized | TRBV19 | CASTGSTDTQYF
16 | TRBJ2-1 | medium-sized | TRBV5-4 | CASGTTGGAFYNEQFF
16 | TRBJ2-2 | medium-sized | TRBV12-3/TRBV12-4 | CASSLFDRSLTGELFF
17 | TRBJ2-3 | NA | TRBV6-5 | CASSLMGGQVSTDTQYF